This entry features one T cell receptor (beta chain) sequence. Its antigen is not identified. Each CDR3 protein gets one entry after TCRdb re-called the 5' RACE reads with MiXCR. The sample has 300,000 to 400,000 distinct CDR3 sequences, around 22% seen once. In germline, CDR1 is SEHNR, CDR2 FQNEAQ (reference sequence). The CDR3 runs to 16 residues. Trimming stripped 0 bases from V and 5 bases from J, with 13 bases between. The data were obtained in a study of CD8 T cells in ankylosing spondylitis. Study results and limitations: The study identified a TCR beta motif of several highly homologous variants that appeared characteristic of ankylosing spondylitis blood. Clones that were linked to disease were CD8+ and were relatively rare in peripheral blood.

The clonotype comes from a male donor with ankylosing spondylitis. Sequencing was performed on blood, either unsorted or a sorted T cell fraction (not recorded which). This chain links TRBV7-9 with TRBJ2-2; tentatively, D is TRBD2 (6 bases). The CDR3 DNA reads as TGTGCCAGCAGCTTAGCGCCGGGACTCCCTACCGGGGAGCTGTTTTTT. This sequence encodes CASSLAPGLPTGELFF.